This T cell receptor beta chain was observed in a study of beta chain features in type 1 diabetes. This clone was recorded a few times. V was shortened by 2 bases and J by 5 bases, with 18 bases between the two germline ends. The V gene's germline CDR1 is SQVTM and CDR2 ANQGSEA. CDR3 length: 15 residues. Reverse transcribing all isolated RNA meant expressed TCRB transcripts were sequenced. Sequenced by immunoSEQ multiplex PCR; TCRdb stores in-frame clones only, minus some. This sample has 200,000 to 250,000 clones, with roughly 11% found just once. Based on CD45RO/CCR7/CD25/CD127/CD95/CD27, CD4+ regulatory, stem cell-like memory, naive and central memory cells were sorted.

The chain has TRBV29-1 and TRBJ2-5; maybe TRBD1 (5 bases). The TCR comes from a young man in good health. The sample consisted of central memory CD4+ T cells from blood. Here the CDR3 reads CSVERWWGGTETQYF. The CDR3 DNA is TGCAGCGTTGAAAGGTGGTGGGGCGGAACGGAGACCCAGTACTTC.